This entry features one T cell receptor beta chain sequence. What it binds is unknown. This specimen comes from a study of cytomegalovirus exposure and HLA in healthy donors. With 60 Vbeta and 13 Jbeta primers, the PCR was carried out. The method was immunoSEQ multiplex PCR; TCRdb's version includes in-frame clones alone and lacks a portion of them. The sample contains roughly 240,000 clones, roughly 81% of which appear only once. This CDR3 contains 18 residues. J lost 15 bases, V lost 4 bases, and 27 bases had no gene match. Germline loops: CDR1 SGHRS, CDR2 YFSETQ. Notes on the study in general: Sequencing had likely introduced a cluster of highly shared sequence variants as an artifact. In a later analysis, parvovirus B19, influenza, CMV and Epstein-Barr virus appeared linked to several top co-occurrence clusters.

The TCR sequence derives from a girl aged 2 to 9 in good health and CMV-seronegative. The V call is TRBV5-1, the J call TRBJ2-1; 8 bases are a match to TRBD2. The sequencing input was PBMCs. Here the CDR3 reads CASSLRKGLAGPWRGPFF. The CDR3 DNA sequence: TGCGCCAGCAGCCTAAGAAAAGGGCTAGCGGGCCCATGGAGGGGTCCGTTCTTC.